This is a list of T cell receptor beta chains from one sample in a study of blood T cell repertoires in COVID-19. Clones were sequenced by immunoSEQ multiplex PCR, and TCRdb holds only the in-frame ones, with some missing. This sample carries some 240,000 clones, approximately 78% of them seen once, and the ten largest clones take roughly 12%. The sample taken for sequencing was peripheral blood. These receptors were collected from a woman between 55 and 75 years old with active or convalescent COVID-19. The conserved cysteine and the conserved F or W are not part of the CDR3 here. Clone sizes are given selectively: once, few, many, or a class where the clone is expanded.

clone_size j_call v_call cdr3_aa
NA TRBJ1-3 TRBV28 ASSLTPRGSGNTIY
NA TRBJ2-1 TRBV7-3 ASSLMGLAGRVDEQF
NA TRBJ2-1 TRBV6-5 ASRTGGGYNEQF
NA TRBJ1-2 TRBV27 ASSSTGGLGYGYT
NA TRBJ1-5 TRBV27 ASSSARVRNQPQH
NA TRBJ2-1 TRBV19 ASSPPERSEQF
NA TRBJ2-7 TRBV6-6 ASGQKGGYEQY
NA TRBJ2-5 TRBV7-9 ASSWTGEGETQY
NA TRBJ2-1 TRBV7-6 ASSPGGLLESYNEQF
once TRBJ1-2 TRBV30 AWDGGPSYGYT
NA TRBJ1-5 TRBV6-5 ASSYSWGERQPQH
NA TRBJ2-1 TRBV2 ASRRRLAGGLSSYNEQF
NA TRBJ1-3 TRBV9 ASSVDTGGTGNTIY
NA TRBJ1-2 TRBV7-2 ASRRQGGGYT
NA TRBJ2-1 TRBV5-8 ASVRARSSYNEQF
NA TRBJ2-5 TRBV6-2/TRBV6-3 ASSGLAGIQETQY
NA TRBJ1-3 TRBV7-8 ASSLATGGNTIY
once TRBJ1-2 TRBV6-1 ASSDLGETGIGYGYT
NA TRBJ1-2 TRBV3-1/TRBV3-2 ASSQPGQAQGYT
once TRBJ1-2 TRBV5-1 ASSLFSRGDYGYT
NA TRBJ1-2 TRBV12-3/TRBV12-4 ASRTTGDYGYT
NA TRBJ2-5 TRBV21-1 ASSCPRGRQETQY
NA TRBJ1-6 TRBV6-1 ASSDRVLSPLH
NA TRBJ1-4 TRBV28 ASSPTGGVFPTNEKLF
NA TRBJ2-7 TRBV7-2 ASSLGQGTYEQY
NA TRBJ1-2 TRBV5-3 ARSLVWGHGYT
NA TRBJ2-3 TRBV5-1 ASSLTSGGKDTQY
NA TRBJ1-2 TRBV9 ASSVVAGPYGYT
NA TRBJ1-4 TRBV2 ASSEPRTGGEKLF
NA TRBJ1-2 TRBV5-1 ASSLVAAYYGYT
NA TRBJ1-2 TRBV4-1 ASSPGADYGYT
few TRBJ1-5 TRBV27 ASSLGGLQPQH
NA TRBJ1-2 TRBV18 ASSLQGYGYT
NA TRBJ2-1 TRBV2 ASSEWVAGSNGEQF
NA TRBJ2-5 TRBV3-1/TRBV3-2 ASTPGSGGPRY
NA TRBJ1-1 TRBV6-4 ASSDPQDTEAF
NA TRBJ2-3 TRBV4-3 ASSQAALATDTQY
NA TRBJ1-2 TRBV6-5 ASSTQPGQGGYT
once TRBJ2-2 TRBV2 ASSLLGGTGELF
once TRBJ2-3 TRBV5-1 ASSFERGGPPDTQY
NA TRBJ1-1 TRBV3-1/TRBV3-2 ASSQDNDPYWGPEPHMNTEAF
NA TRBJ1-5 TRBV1 TSSQREGTNQPQH
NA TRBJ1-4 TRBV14 ASSHGTVGKLF
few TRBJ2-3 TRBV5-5 ASSLESGLRVDTQY
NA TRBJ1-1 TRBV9 ASRLYDGNTEAF
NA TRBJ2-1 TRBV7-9 ASSLAIRGNEQF
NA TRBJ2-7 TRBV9 ASSVGPPQEQY
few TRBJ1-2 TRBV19 ASTRDRLGYT
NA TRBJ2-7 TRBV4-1 ASSQDRAGRDEQY
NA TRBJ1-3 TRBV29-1 SGRDSGNTIY
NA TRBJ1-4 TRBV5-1 ASSPGPWRPNEKLF